This T cell receptor beta chain was recorded in a study of cytomegalovirus exposure and HLA in healthy donors. Trimming removed 0 bases from V and 3 bases from J; junction bases left unmatched: 3. This CDR3 comprises 16 residues. Germline loops: CDR1 MNHNY, CDR2 SVGAGI (reference sequence). For this clone: Its antigen is unidentified.

13 Jbeta primers and 60 Vbeta primers were used for the PCR. Sequenced by immunoSEQ multiplex PCR; TCRdb stores in-frame clones only, minus some. The data show some 170,000 clones, with roughly three quarters seen just once and around 3% held by the top ten. Notes on the study in general: Versus the roughly 700-donor mean, an Asian-associated ancestry cluster reportedly showed fewer N-insertions in a later analysis.

This TCR came from a male donor in good health and CMV-seronegative. The V call is TRBV6-6, the J call TRBJ2-4; 9 nucleotides align to TRBD2. The sequenced sample consisted of PBMCs. CDR3 protein: CASSYSTSGNKNIQYF. The CDR3, as DNA: TGTGCCAGCAGTTACTCGACTAGCGGAAACAAAAACATTCAGTACTTC.